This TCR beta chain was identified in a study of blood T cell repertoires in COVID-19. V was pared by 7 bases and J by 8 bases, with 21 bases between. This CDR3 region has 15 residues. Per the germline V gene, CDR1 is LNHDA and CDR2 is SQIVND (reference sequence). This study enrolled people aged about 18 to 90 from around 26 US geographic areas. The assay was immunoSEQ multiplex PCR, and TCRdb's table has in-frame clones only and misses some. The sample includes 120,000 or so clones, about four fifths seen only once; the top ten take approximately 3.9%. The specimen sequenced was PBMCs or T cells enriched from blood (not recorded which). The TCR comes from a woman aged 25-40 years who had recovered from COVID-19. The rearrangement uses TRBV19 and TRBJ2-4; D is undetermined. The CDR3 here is CASKSGSSLGDIQYF. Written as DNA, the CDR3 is TGTGCCAGTAAGAGTGGGTCCTCCCTAGGTGACATTCAGTACTTC.